This T cell receptor (beta chain) originates from a study of vaccination and CD4 T cells after COVID-19. Specified treatment: roughly 10-day PBMC culture with coronavirus spike peptide pools or control peptides (ViraFEST assay). Peptide pool stimulation in ViraFEST expanded antigen-specific T cells, whose TCRs were then sequenced. This clonotype was picked up a small number of times. What it binds is not known. Once obtained from cultured CD4+ T cells, the DNA was sequenced using the Oncomine TCR Beta short-read assay. Investigators obtained genomic DNA by extraction from cultured CD4+ T cells. TCRdb re-called the PCR reads through MiXCR, storing one row per CDR3 protein. The sample records more than 10,000 distinct CDR3 sequences, roughly 77% being singletons. There are 16 residues in the CDR3. The V gene end was trimmed by 2 bases and the J gene end by 6 bases; junction bases not matched to a gene: 11. Germline CDR1 and CDR2: MDHEN and SYDVKM.

Study-wide points: Early timepoints after natural infection were not analyzed in these convalescent patients. The median count of SARS-CoV-2-reactive clonotypes rose from roughly 21 to 40, not significantly.

The V gene is TRBV28, the J gene TRBJ2-7; TRBD1 agrees at 9 bases. The sequence was obtained from a human donor who had recovered from COVID-19. Sequenced sample: CD4+ T cells from blood, cultured in vitro. The CDR3 is CASSLSQGTGRGEQYF. In nucleotides, the CDR3 is TGTGCCAGCAGTTTAAGTCAGGGGACAGGGAGGGGCGAGCAGTACTTC. Variable domain in full (rest from reference TRBV28 and TRBJ2-7): DVKVTQSSRYLVKRTGEKVFLECVQDMDHENMFWYRQDPGLGLRLIYFSYDVKMKEKGDIPEGYSVSREKKERFSLILESASTNQTSMYLCASSLSQGTGRGEQYFGPGTRLTVT.